The next 7 T cell receptor beta chains were all read from a single sample in a study of T-cell reconstitution after alpha-beta-depleted transplantation in children. Preparing the TCRbeta library involved the use of unique molecular identifiers. MiXCR was run by TCRdb on the PCR reads, yielding one entry per CDR3 protein. This sample yields 90,000 to 130,000 distinct CDR3 sequences, of which approximately 10% are seen a single time; less than 35% belongs to the top ten. The sequences come from PBMCs, collected before TCRalphabeta/CD19-depleted stem cell transplant. The receptor set was obtained from a boy younger than 10 with acute lymphoblastic leukemia, due to receive a stem cell transplant.

V usage is TRBV5-1 and J usage is TRBJ2-3, with D hard to call. With 0 bases removed from V and 0 bases from J, the gap between germline ends came to 11 bases. The CDR3 runs to 16 residues. The germline gives CDR1 SGHRS, CDR2 YFSETQ. CDR3 coding DNA: TGCGCCAGCAGCTTGGGAGACGGTCGGAGCACAGATACGCAGTATTTT. It yields the protein CASSLGDGRSTDTQYF.

This chain uses TRBV24-1 with TRBJ2-4; 10 bases match TRBD1. The junction had 14 bases not matched to a gene; V was cut back by 4 bases and J by 0 bases. The CDR3 spans 20 residues. CDR1 KGHDR and CDR2 SFDVKD come from the germline V gene. Here the CDR3 reads CATSDWGQGLRTLAKNIQYF. CDR3 bases: TGTGCCACCAGTGACTGGGGACAGGGGCTCAGGACGCTAGCCAAAAACATTCAGTACTTC.

A few counts support this clonotype. The V and J genes are TRBV28 and TRBJ2-4, with 7 bases that match TRBD1. The V gene end was trimmed by 1 base and the J gene end by 2 bases; junction bases not matched to a gene: 8. This CDR3 comprises 17 residues. CDR1 is MDHEN, CDR2 SYDVKM, per germline. The CDR3 DNA sequence: TGTGCCAGCAGTTTATTTGGCAGGGGGATGCCCAAAAACATTCAGTACTTC. This sequence encodes CASSLFGRGMPKNIQYF.

A few counts support this clonotype. The chain links TRBV5-4 to TRBJ1-2; the match to TRBD1 covers 8 bases. Losses at the gene ends were 3 bases for V and 2 bases for J; bases not matched to a gene: 3. CDR1 and CDR2 from the germline V gene are SGHNT and YYREEE (reference sequence). The length of the CDR3 is 14 residues. CDR3 protein: CASSWGQDNYGYTF. The CDR3 DNA reads as TGTGCCAGCAGCTGGGGACAGGACAACTATGGCTACACCTTC.

V gene TRBV4-1 combines with J gene TRBJ2-1; D is unresolved. The V end was cut by 2 bases, the J end by 9 bases, with 8 bases between. Germline V gene sequence: CDR1 MGHRA, CDR2 YSYEKL. The CDR3 runs to 12 residues. CDR3 bases: TGCGCCAGCAGCCAAACACTCGGTGAGCAGTTCTTC. The encoded protein is CASSQTLGEQFF.

This clonotype was found many times. V and J are TRBV6-5 and TRBJ1-5, with D uncertain. V was cut by 4 bases and J by 2 bases, with 9 bases left in between. The CDR3 contains 14 residues. Germline lookup yields CDR1 MNHEY and CDR2 SVGAGI. The CDR3 DNA reads as TGTGCCAGCAGTTCCCGGACGGGCAATCAGCCCCAGCATTTT. The encoded protein is CASSSRTGNQPQHF.

This clonotype was observed a handful of times. The chain links TRBV10-2 to TRBJ2-1; the match to TRBD2 covers 7 bases. This CDR3 comprises 13 residues. Germline V gene data show CDR1 as WSHSY and CDR2 as SAAADI. The ends lost 6 bases at V and 4 bases at J; junction bases unmatched: 3. This CDR3 is CASSKRGYNEQFF. The CDR3 DNA reads TGCGCCAGCAGCAAGCGGGGATACAATGAGCAGTTCTTC.